The T cell receptor (beta chain) described here comes from a study of immune evolution from preneoplasia to lung adenocarcinoma. Study-level findings and limits: Normal lung had highest clonality; later lesions appeared denser, more diverse.

Produced via immunoSEQ multiplex PCR; TCRdb's table is partial and in-frame only. Here the sample spans approximately 11,000 clones, roughly 88% being singletons. Trimming took 6 bases from V and 8 from J, leaving 7 bases between them. The CDR3 is 11 residues long. In germline, CDR1 is MNHEY, CDR2 SMNVEV (reference sequence). Resections took place in Japan or China from about 2013 to 2017. On this clone: The antigen is unknown.

This clonotype was sampled from a person in their 70s with invasive lung adenocarcinoma. The chain combines TRBV27 with TRBJ2-2; no reliable D call. The sequencing sample was made of FFPE invasive lung adenocarcinoma tissue. The CDR3 DNA is TGTGCCAGCAGCCAACAAGGGGAGCTGTTTTTT. Translating gives CASSQQGELFF.